The sequence of this T cell receptor (beta chain) was determined in a study of T cell clones after liver transplantation. Generated by immunoSEQ multiplex PCR, the TCRdb table keeps only in-frame clones and is missing some. The sample has about 58,000 clones; approximately 70% are singletons. There are 15 residues in the CDR3. Germline V gene sequence: CDR1 SNHLY, CDR2 FYNNEI. After removal of 1 base from V and 8 bases from J, the junction contained 9 bases not matched to a gene. The rearrangement joins TRBV2 to TRBJ1-2; 8 bases align to TRBD1. The sequence derives from a human patient who received a liver transplant. Some of these T cells may belong to the graft donor. This material consisted of CD4+ T cells from blood, taken at the 15-month timepoint. The CDR3 DNA is TGTGCCAGCAGTGAAGAGGGACAGGTGGCTTGGGGCTACACCTTC. Amino acids: CASSEEGQVAWGYTF.